A selection of T cell receptor beta chains follows, all from one sample in a study of T cells after yellow fever vaccination. TCRdb itself ran the 5' RACE reads through MiXCR, one entry per CDR3 protein. The table lists fewer than 350,000 distinct CDR3 sequences, about 3.5% of them singletons. Sample: PBMCs, taken on the day of the yellow fever booster vaccination. The source of these receptors is a man younger than 30 who received the YFV17D yellow fever vaccine. The CDR3 runs from the conserved cysteine through the conserved F or W. The D gene is left open where the match is weak. Clone size is not always given. Where it is, it says once, few, many or a class for expanded clones.

d_gene	abundance	v_gene	j_gene	CDR3nt	CDR3aa
NA	few	TRBV19	TRBJ1-1	TGTGCCAGCGGGGTCAGGGAAAACACTGAAGCTTTCTTT	CASGVRENTEAFF
NA	NA	TRBV19	TRBJ2-3	TGTGCCAGTAGTATCATCACGGGGAGTAGCACAGATACGCAGTATTTT	CASSIITGSSTDTQYF
NA	few	TRBV7-2	TRBJ1-2	TGTGCCACCAATCCCCTTGGCTACACCTTC	CATNPLGYTF
NA	NA	TRBV7-2	TRBJ2-3	TGTGCCAGAGGGGCCCACCTGGCTCTCACAGATACGCAGTATTTT	CARGAHLALTDTQYF
NA	NA	TRBV4-2	TRBJ1-2	TGTGCCAGCGGACCCCTACGGACGGACCTTCAAGGCTACACCTTC	CASGPLRTDLQGYTF
NA	many	TRBV28	TRBJ2-7	TGTGCCAGCAGTTCCACGGGGGGCATAACCTACGAGCAGTACTTC	CASSSTGGITYEQYF
NA	many	TRBV7-9	TRBJ2-2	TGTGCCAGCAGCTTACAACCCGGGGAGCTGTTTTTT	CASSLQPGELFF
NA	many	TRBV7-2	TRBJ2-1	TGTGCCAGCAGCTTTTACACAGCCAATGAGCAGTTCTTC	CASSFYTANEQFF
NA	many	TRBV20-1	TRBJ2-2	TGCAGTGCTATTCAGGGTTCGGATACCACGGAGCTGTTTTTT	CSAIQGSDTTELFF
NA	few	TRBV7-5	TRBJ2-2	NA	CISVPEDAPDRAYTGELFF
NA	few	TRBV15	TRBJ1-5	TGTGCCACCAGCAGACGCGGGTATCAGCCCCAGCATTTT	CATSRRGYQPQHF
NA	NA	TRBV7-2	TRBJ2-5	TGTGCCAGCAGTCCGCCTAGTTGGGTCCAGTACTTC	CASSPPSWVQYF
NA	NA	TRBV9	TRBJ1-1	TGTGCCAGCAGCTCAGAAACCCTCGCTGAAGCTTTCTTT	CASSSETLAEAFF
NA	many	TRBV10-3	TRBJ2-1	TGTGTCACGACCAGCCCGACGAGCGGTGAGCAGTTCTTC	CVTTSPTSGEQFF
NA	few	TRBV12-3/TRBV12-4	TRBJ1-2	TGTGCCAGCAGTTTTCCTCCCCAGAACTATGGCTACACCTTC	CASSFPPQNYGYTF
NA	few	TRBV11-2	TRBJ2-3	TGTGCCAGCAGCTTAGCCCAGAGAATCACAGATACGCAGTATTTT	CASSLAQRITDTQYF
TRBD1	few	TRBV5-1	TRBJ1-1	TGCGCCAGCAGGGCCCGACAGGGCACTGAAGCTTTCTTT	CASRARQGTEAFF
TRBD2	many	TRBV7-7	TRBJ2-5	TGTGCCAGCAGCGTCGGGGGGGTCCAAGAGACCCAGTACTTC	CASSVGGVQETQYF
NA	few	TRBV19	TRBJ1-2	TGTGCCACCACCTTCGGGGGGCCGCGCGGCTACACCTTC	CATTFGGPRGYTF
TRBD1	many	TRBV20-1	TRBJ2-7	TGCAGTGCCCCCCCCGGGACAGGGGATCCCTACGAGCAGTACTTC	CSAPPGTGDPYEQYF
TRBD1	NA	TRBV7-9	TRBJ1-2	TGTGCCAGCAGCGCTATACAACAGGGGGCGCGAGGTGGCTACACCTTC	CASSAIQQGARGGYTF
NA	many	TRBV11-2	TRBJ2-5	TGTGCCAGTTCCCGACGGATACAAGAGACCCAGTACTTC	CASSRRIQETQYF
NA	NA	TRBV24-1	TRBJ1-1	TGTGCCACCAGTGATGTTGGAACCGAAGCTTTCTTT	CATSDVGTEAFF
TRBD2	NA	TRBV7-6	TRBJ2-1	TGTGCCAGCAGCACCGGGACTATTAGTGAGCAGTTCTTC	CASSTGTISEQFF
NA	many	TRBV7-2	TRBJ2-6	TGTGCCAGCAGCTTCCAGCTGACTGGGGCCAACGTCCTGACTTTC	CASSFQLTGANVLTF
NA	few	TRBV7-9	TRBJ2-7	TGTGCCAGCAGCTTAGGACAGTACTACGAGCAGTACTTC	CASSLGQYYEQYF
TRBD2	few	TRBV12-3/TRBV12-4	TRBJ2-3	TGTGCCAGCAGTTTAATTAGCGGGGGGACAGATACGCAGTATTTT	CASSLISGGTDTQYF
NA	many	TRBV6-5	TRBJ1-4	TGTGCCAGCAGTTACTCGGGGAAGGGGGGCCTGTTTTTT	CASSYSGKGGLFF
NA	NA	TRBV15	TRBJ2-6	TGTGCCACCAGCAGGCAGTCTGGGGCCAACGTCCTGACTTTC	CATSRQSGANVLTF
NA	many	TRBV5-1	TRBJ2-7	TGCGCCAGCAGCTCCCAGGGGTCTTCCTACGAGCAGTACTTC	CASSSQGSSYEQYF
NA	few	TRBV4-1	TRBJ1-5	TGCGCCAGCAGCGCCGTCCGTGGGGGGGCAGGTCAGCCCCAGCATTTT	CASSAVRGGAGQPQHF
NA	few	TRBV4-1	TRBJ2-5	TGCGCCAGCAGCCGGGTAGGGGGTCCGTGGGAGACCCAGTACTTC	CASSRVGGPWETQYF
TRBD1	many	TRBV19	TRBJ1-5	TGTGCCAGTGACAGGGGCCTAAAAAATCAGCCCCAGCATTTT	CASDRGLKNQPQHF
TRBD2	few	TRBV27	TRBJ2-1	TGTGCCAGCAGTTTCAGACTAGCGGGGGGTCTTAATGAGCAGTTCTTC	CASSFRLAGGLNEQFF
TRBD2	many	TRBV5-5	TRBJ2-1	TGTGCCAGCAGCTCGGGGACTACCTACGACAATGAGCAGTTCTTC	CASSSGTTYDNEQFF
NA	NA	TRBV11-2	TRBJ2-6	TGTGCCAGCAGTGCCGGGGCAAACTCTGGGGCCAACGTCCTGACTTTC	CASSAGANSGANVLTF
NA	NA	TRBV9	TRBJ2-7	TGTGCCAGCAGCGTTGGCAGCGATAGCTCCTACGAGCAGTACTTC	CASSVGSDSSYEQYF
NA	many	TRBV29-1	TRBJ1-2	TGCAGCGTTGAAGAATCAGTGGGCTACACCTTC	CSVEESVGYTF
NA	few	TRBV5-4	TRBJ2-7	TGTGCCAGCAGCGAGGCGCCTCTCTACGAGCAGTACTTC	CASSEAPLYEQYF
NA	NA	TRBV24-1	TRBJ2-3	TGTGCCACCAGGTACAGGGCTAGCACAGATACGCAGTATTTT	CATRYRASTDTQYF
NA	many	TRBV19	TRBJ2-7	TGTGCCAGTAGTCCTGCCAGCAACTACGAGCAGTACTTC	CASSPASNYEQYF
NA	NA	TRBV29-1	TRBJ1-2	TGCAGCGCCGCTGAGGGCTACACCTTC	CSAAEGYTF
NA	many	TRBV5-1	TRBJ2-3	TGCGCCAGCAGCTCCGACAGATACACAGATACGCAGTATTTT	CASSSDRYTDTQYF
TRBD1	NA	TRBV5-6	TRBJ1-6	TGTGCCAGCAGCATGGGACGACAGGGGGCTTCGACACCCCTCCACTTT	CASSMGRQGASTPLHF
NA	many	TRBV7-9	TRBJ2-7	TGTGCCAGCAGTCCAGGGATCTACGAGCAGTACTTC	CASSPGIYEQYF
TRBD1	NA	TRBV5-1	TRBJ1-2	TGCGCCAGCAGCTTTGGACAGGGTCGGCTCTATGGCTACACCTTC	CASSFGQGRLYGYTF
TRBD1	NA	TRBV6-5	TRBJ1-2	TGTGCCAGCAAACGGACAGGGCTCTACTATGGCTACACCTTC	CASKRTGLYYGYTF
TRBD1	few	TRBV5-6	TRBJ2-3	TGTGCCAGCAGCCGGACAGGGGACCCAGATACGCAGTATTTT	CASSRTGDPDTQYF
NA	few	TRBV4-2	TRBJ1-1	TGTGCCAGCAGCCAAGGGGAAATCTTGGGATCCCCTGAAGCTTTCTTT	CASSQGEILGSPEAFF
TRBD2	NA	TRBV7-2	TRBJ2-5	TGTGCCAGCAGCTTAGCCGGACTAGTTGGTGGAGAGACCCAGTACTTC	CASSLAGLVGGETQYF
TRBD1	many	TRBV7-6	TRBJ1-2	TGTGCCAGCAGCTTAGCGCAGGGGGGGTATGGCTACACCTTC	CASSLAQGGYGYTF
TRBD1	many	TRBV7-9	TRBJ2-7	TGTGCCAGCAGCCGACCCCGGACAGGGATCTCCTACGAGCAGTACTTC	CASSRPRTGISYEQYF
NA	few	TRBV6-5	TRBJ1-2	TGTGCCAGCACCGTTCCGGGGTATGGCTACACCTTC	CASTVPGYGYTF
NA	few	TRBV4-1	TRBJ1-1	TGCGCCAGCAGCCAAGTTACGTTGTCGAACACTGAAGCTTTCTTT	CASSQVTLSNTEAFF
NA	NA	TRBV6-6	TRBJ2-1	TGTGCCAGCCTCCCGGGATTAGCGAGGTTCTCTGAGCAGTTCTTC	CASLPGLARFSEQFF
NA	few	TRBV4-3	TRBJ1-1	TGCGCCAGCAGCCCCGGACAGATGGACACTGAAGCTTTCTTT	CASSPGQMDTEAFF
NA	few	TRBV19	TRBJ1-2	TGTGCCAGTAGTCTCCGGACCCCTCGGGGTGGCTACACCTTC	CASSLRTPRGGYTF